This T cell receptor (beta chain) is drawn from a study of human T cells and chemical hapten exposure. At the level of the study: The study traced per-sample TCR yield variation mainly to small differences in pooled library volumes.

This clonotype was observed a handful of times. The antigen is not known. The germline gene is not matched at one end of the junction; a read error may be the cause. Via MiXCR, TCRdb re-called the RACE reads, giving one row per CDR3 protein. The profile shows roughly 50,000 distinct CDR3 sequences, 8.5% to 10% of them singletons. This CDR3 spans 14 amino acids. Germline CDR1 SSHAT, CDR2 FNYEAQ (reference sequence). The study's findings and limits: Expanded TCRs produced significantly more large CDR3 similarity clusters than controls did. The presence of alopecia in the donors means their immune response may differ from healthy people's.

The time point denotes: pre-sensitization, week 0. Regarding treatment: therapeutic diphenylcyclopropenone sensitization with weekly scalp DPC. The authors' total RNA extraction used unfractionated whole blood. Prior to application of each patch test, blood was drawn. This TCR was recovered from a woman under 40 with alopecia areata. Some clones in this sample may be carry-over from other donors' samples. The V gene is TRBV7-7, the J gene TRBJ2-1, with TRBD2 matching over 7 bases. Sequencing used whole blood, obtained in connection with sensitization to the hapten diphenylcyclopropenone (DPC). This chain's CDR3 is CASSLSGDHNEQFF. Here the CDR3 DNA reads TGTGCTAGCAGCCTGAGCGGGGACCACAATGAGCAGTTCTTC.